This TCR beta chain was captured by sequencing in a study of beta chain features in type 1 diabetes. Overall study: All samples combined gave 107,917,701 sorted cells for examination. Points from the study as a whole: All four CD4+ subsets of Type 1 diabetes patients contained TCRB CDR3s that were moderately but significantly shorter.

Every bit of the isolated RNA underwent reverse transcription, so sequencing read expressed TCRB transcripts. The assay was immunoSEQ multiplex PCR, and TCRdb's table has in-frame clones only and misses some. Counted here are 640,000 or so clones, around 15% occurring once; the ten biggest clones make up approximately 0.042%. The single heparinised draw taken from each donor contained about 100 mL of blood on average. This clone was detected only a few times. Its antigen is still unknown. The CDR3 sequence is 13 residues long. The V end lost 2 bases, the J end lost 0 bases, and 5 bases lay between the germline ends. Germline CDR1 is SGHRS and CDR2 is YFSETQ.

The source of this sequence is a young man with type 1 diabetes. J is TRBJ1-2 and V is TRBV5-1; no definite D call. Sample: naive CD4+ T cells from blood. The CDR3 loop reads CASSFEANYGYTF. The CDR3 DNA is TGCGCCAGCAGCTTTGAAGCTAACTATGGCTACACCTTC. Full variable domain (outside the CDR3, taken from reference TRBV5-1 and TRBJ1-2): KAGVTQTPRYLIKTRGQQVTLSCSPISGHRSVSWYQQTPGQGLQFLFEYFSETQRNKGNFPGRFSGRQFSNSRSEMNVSTLELGDSALYLCASSFEANYGYTFGSGTRLTVV.